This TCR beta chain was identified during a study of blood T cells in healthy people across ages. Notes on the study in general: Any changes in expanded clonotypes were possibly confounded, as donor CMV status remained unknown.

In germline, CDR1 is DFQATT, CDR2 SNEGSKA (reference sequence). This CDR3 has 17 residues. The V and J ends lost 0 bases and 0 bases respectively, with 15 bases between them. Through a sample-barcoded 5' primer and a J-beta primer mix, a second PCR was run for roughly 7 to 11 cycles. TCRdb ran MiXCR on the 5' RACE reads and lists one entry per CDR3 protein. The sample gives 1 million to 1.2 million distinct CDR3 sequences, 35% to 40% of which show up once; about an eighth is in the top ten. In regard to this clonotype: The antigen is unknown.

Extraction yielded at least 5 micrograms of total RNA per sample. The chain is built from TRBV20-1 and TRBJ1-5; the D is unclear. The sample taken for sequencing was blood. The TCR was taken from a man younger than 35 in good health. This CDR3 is CSARDLLAPDSNQPQHF. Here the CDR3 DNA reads TGCAGTGCTAGAGATTTATTAGCCCCGGATAGCAATCAGCCCCAGCATTTT.